The present entry profiles one TCR beta chain with its context. Its antigen is not known. This specimen belongs to a study of beta chain features in type 1 diabetes. Study at large: What patients shared with healthy donors was a similar profile of age, gender and cell yields. Investigators examined some 110,000,000 sorted cells across all samples. Study observations and caveats: A potential PCR bias toward shorter templates would be equal in patient and control samples. Shortening of TCRB CDR3s, moderate but significant, appeared in all four CD4+ subsets of Type 1 diabetes patients.

CDR1 and CDR2 (germline): LNHNV, YYDKDF (reference sequence). The J segment lost 0 bases and the V segment lost 3 bases, leaving 6 bases of the junction unmatched. The CDR3 is 16 residues long. Expressed TCRB transcripts got sequenced, as all isolated RNA was reverse transcribed. Only in-frame clones appear in the TCRdb table, and some are missing; sequencing was by immunoSEQ multiplex PCR. The top ten clones hold approximately 0.11% of a sample with about 650,000 clones, around an eighth of them seen once. Sequencing was performed on naive CD4+ T cells from blood. The source is a man aged 30 to 45 with type 1 diabetes. The chain uses TRBV15 and TRBJ1-2; 8 bases map to TRBD1. CDR3 protein: CATSSGQGRPNYGYTF. The CDR3 nucleotides are TGTGCCACCAGCAGCGGACAGGGAAGGCCTAACTATGGCTACACCTTC.